This T cell receptor (beta chain) was profiled in a study of human T cells and chemical hapten exposure. Whole-study findings and limits: DPC sensitization produced no change in TCRs with frequency above 1 in 1000.

Trimming removed 4 bases at V and 1 base at J, with 15 bases between. Germline loops: CDR1 LGHNA, CDR2 YSLEER. This CDR3 spans 16 amino acids. As to time point: patch test 2, 6 weeks after DPC sensitization. Treatment described: therapeutic diphenylcyclopropenone sensitization with weekly scalp DPC. A single record per CDR3 protein comes from TCRdb applying MiXCR to the RACE reads. The sample holds 80,000 to 100,000 distinct CDR3 sequences; about 10% are singletons and the top ten take approximately 4.7%. This clonotype was counted only a few times. Antigen specificity is unknown. The TCR originated in a woman between 50 and 59 years old with alopecia areata. Some clones in this sample may be carry-over from other donors' samples. This specimen consisted of whole blood, obtained in connection with sensitization to the hapten diphenylcyclopropenone (DPC). The rearrangement uses TRBV4-3 and TRBJ2-3; D is possibly TRBD2 (5 bases). The CDR3 region is CASSPRARLGTDTQYF. DNA for the CDR3: TGCGCCAGCAGCCCGCGGGCTAGGTTGGGCACAGATACGCAGTATTTT.